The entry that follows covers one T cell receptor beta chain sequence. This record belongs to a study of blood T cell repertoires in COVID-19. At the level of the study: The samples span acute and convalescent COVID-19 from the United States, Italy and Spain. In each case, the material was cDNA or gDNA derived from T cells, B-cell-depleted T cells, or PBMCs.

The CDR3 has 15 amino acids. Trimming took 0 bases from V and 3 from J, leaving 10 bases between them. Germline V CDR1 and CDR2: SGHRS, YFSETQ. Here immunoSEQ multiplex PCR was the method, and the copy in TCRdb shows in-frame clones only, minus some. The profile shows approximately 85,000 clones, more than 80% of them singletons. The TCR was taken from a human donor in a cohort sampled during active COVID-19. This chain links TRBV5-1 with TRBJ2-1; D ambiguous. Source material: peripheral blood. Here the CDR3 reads CASSLAARDYNEQFF. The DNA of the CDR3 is TGCGCCAGCAGCTTGGCCGCACGAGACTACAATGAGCAGTTCTTC.